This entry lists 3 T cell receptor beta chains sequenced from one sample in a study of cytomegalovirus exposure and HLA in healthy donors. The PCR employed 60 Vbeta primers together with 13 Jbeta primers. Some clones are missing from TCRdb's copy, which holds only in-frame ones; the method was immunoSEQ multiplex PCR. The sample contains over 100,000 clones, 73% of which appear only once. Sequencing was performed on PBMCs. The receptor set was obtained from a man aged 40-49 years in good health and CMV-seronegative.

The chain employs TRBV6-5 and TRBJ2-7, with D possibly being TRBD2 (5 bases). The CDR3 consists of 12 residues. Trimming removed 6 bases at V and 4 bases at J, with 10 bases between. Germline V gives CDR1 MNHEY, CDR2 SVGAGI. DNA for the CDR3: TGTGCCAGCAGCCATCGCGGGTACGAGCAGTACTTC. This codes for CASSHRGYEQYF.

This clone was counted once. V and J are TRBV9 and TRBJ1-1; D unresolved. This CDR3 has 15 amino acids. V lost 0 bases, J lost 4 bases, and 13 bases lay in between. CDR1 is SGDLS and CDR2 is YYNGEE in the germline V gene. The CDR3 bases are TGTGCCAGCAGCGTAGACTATCGGGTGGGCACTGAAGCTTTCTTT. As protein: CASSVDYRVGTEAFF.

The CDR3 bases are TGTGCCAGCGGACAGGGGTTGACTTACGAGCAGTACTTC. This gives the protein CASGQGLTYEQYF. The chain employs TRBV19 and TRBJ2-7; 9 bases agree with TRBD1. Germline V gene lookup returns CDR1 LNHDA and CDR2 SQIVND (reference sequence). The length of the CDR3 is 13 residues. The J segment lost 4 bases and the V segment lost 9 bases, leaving 7 bases of the junction unmatched.